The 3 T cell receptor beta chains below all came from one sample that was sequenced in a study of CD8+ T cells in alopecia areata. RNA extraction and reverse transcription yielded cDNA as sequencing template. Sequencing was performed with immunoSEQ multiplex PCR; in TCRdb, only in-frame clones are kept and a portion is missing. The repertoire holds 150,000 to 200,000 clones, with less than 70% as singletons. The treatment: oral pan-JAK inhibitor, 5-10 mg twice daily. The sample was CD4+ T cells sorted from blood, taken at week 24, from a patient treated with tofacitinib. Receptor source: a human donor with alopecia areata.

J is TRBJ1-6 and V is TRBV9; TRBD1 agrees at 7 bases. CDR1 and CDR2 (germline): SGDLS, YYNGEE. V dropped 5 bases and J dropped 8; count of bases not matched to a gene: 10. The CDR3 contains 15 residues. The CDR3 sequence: CASRATGAVDSPLHF. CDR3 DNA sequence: TGTGCCAGCAGAGCCACAGGGGCTGTGGATTCACCCCTCCACTTT.

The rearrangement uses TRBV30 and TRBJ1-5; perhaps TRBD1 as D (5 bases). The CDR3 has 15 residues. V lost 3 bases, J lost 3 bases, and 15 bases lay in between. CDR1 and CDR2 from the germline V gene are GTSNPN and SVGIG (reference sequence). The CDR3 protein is CAWRFKRGANQPQHF. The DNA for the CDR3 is TGTGCCTGGAGATTCAAACGGGGCGCCAATCAGCCCCAGCATTTT.

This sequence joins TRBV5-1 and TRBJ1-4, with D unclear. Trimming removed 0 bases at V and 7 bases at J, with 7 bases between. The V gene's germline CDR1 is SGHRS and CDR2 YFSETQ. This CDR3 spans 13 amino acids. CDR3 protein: CASSLGGGEKLFF. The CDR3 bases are TGCGCCAGCAGCTTGGGGGGAGGTGAAAAACTGTTTTTT.